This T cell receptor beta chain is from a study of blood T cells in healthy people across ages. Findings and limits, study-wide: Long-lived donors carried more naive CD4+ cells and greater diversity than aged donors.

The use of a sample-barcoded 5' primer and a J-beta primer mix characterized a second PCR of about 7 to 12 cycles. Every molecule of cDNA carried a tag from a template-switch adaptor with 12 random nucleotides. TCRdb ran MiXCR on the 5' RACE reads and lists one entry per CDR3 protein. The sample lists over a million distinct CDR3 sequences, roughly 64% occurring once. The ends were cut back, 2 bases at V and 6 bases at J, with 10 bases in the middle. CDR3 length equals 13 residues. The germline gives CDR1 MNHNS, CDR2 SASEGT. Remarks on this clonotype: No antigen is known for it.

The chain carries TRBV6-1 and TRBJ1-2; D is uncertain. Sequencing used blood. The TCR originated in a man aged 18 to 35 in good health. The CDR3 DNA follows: TGTGCCAGCAGTGAACAGGACCGACATGGCTACACCTTC. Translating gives CASSEQDRHGYTF.